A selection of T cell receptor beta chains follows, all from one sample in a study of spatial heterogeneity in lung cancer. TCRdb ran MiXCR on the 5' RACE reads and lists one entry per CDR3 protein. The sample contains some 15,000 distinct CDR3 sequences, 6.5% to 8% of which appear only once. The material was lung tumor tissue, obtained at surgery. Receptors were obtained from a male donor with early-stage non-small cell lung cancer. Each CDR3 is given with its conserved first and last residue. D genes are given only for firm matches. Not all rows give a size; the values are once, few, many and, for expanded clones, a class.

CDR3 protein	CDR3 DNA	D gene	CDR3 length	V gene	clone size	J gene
CASSQGGLNTGELFF	TGCGCCAGCAGCCAGGGCGGGTTGAACACCGGGGAGCTGTTTTTT	.	15	TRBV5-1	many	TRBJ2-2
CSAPQGSEQFF	TGCAGTGCTCCTCAGGGATCGGAGCAGTTCTTC	.	11	TRBV20-1	.	TRBJ2-1
CASSPGQPWGYGYTF	TGTGCCAGCAGTCCTGGACAGCCTTGGGGCTATGGCTACACCTTC	.	15	TRBV6-2/TRBV6-3	medium-sized	TRBJ1-2
CASSARTGVDRANEKLFF	TGTGCCAGCAGCGCACGGACAGGGGTGGATAGGGCTAATGAAAAACTGTTTTTT	TRBD1	18	TRBV6-1	medium-sized	TRBJ1-4
CASSRDFRTEAFF	TGTGCCAGCAGCCGGGACTTTCGCACTGAAGCTTTCTTT	.	13	TRBV7-9	.	TRBJ1-1
CASSYPWTVYGYTF	TGTGCCAGCAGTTACCCATGGACAGTCTATGGCTACACCTTC	.	14	TRBV6-5	many	TRBJ1-2
CASSLDRSPLHF	TGTGCCAGCAGCTTAGACCGCTCACCCCTCCACTTT	.	12	TRBV7-2	few	TRBJ1-6
CASTPGVLTNGYTF	TGTGCCAGCACTCCGGGGGTACTAACTAATGGCTACACCTTC	.	14	TRBV2	many	TRBJ1-2
CASSPRSNEQFF	TGTGCCAGCAGCCCCCGGAGCAATGAGCAGTTCTTC	.	12	TRBV5-8	many	TRBJ2-1
CATRPQLAGGPPDTQYF	TGTGCCACCCGACCCCAACTAGCGGGGGGGCCTCCGGATACGCAGTATTTT	TRBD2	17	TRBV12-3/TRBV12-4	medium-sized	TRBJ2-3
CASSQVLLNEQFF	TGTGCCAGCAGCCAAGTACTCCTCAATGAGCAGTTCTTC	.	13	TRBV3-1	many	TRBJ2-1
CSAYGTSGSTDTQYF	TGCAGTGCCTATGGGACTAGCGGGAGCACAGATACGCAGTATTTT	TRBD2	15	TRBV20-1	few	TRBJ2-3
CASSLGVSGYTF	TGTGCCAGCAGTTTGGGGGTGAGCGGCTACACCTTC	.	12	TRBV6-2/TRBV6-3	many	TRBJ1-2
CASAGGSNQPQHF	TGTGCCAGCGCCGGGGGGTCCAATCAGCCCCAGCATTTT	.	13	TRBV7-9	few	TRBJ1-5
CAWDGQGVTGELFF	TGTGCCTGGGACGGACAGGGGGTGACCGGGGAGCTGTTTTTT	TRBD1	14	TRBV30	medium-sized	TRBJ2-2
CASSHTGTSGGYTF	TGCGCCAGCAGTCACACAGGGACATCGGGTGGCTACACCTTC	.	14	TRBV4-1	few	TRBJ1-2
CASSLRPALNEQFF	TGTGCCAGCAGCTTGAGGCCTGCCTTGAATGAGCAGTTCTTC	.	14	TRBV5-5	few	TRBJ2-1
CASSFGGLSRSEQYF	TGCGCCAGCAGCTTTGGGGGTCTAAGCCGGTCCGAGCAGTACTTC	.	15	TRBV5-1	.	TRBJ2-7
CASSAQTETQYF	TGTGCCAGCTCAGCTCAGACAGAGACCCAGTACTTC	.	12	TRBV18	.	TRBJ2-5
CASSLASHRLGEQFF	TGTGCCAGCAGCTTAGCGAGCCACAGGTTGGGTGAGCAGTTCTTC	.	15	TRBV7-8	medium-sized	TRBJ2-1
CPSSFRGGAKTQYF	TGTCCCAGCAGCTTCCGGGGGGGGGCGAAGACCCAGTACTTC	TRBD2	14	TRBV5-6	.	TRBJ2-5
CASSPGYRDSETQYF	TGTGCCAGCAGCCCTGGCTACCGGGACTCAGAGACCCAGTACTTC	.	15	TRBV7-8	many	TRBJ2-5
CASSEGMAQPQHF	TGTGCCAGCAGTGAGGGTATGGCTCAGCCCCAGCATTTT	.	13	TRBV25-1	.	TRBJ1-5
CASSPSSGANVLTF	TGTGCCAGCTCACCAAGCTCTGGGGCCAACGTCCTGACTTTC	.	14	TRBV18	few	TRBJ2-6
CSARDRNGNIQYF	TGCAGTGCTAGAGACAGGAACGGAAACATTCAGTACTTC	.	13	TRBV20-1	many	TRBJ2-4
CSAPGGTQNSNQPQHF	TGCAGTGCTCCGGGGGGGACACAGAATAGCAATCAGCCCCAGCATTTT	.	16	TRBV20-1	many	TRBJ1-5
CSIYLLETQYF	TGCAGCATATACCTCCTAGAGACCCAGTACTTC	.	11	TRBV29-1	many	TRBJ2-5
CASSYASSYSNQPQHF	TGTGCCAGCAGTTACGCCTCCAGTTATAGCAATCAGCCCCAGCATTTT	.	16	TRBV6-2/TRBV6-3	many	TRBJ1-5
CASSLVRGSSYNEQFF	TGTGCCAGCAGCTTAGTGCGCGGGAGCTCCTACAATGAGCAGTTCTTC	TRBD2	16	TRBV7-3	medium-sized	TRBJ2-1
CASSRRDSLYEQYF	TGTGCCAGCAGCCGCCGGGACAGCCTCTACGAGCAGTACTTC	TRBD1	14	TRBV7-9	.	TRBJ2-7
CASRDPGRGPEAFF	TGTGCCAGCAGAGATCCGGGACGGGGCCCTGAAGCTTTCTTT	.	14	TRBV6-5	many	TRBJ1-1
CASSRETGANEQFF	TGTGCCAGCAGCCGGGAGACAGGGGCGAATGAGCAGTTCTTC	TRBD1	14	TRBV6-5	.	TRBJ2-1
CASSATTDQPQHF	TGTGCCAGCAGCGCTACGACGGATCAGCCCCAGCATTTT	.	13	TRBV7-2	.	TRBJ1-5
CSARDPVSNNEKLFF	TGCAGTGCTAGAGATCCCGTTAGTAATAATGAAAAACTGTTTTTT	.	15	TRBV20-1	many	TRBJ1-4
CASRQGWNTEAFF	TGTGCCAGCAGGCAGGGGTGGAACACTGAAGCTTTCTTT	.	13	TRBV3-1	.	TRBJ1-1
CASSPRTEFREKLFF	TGTGCCAGCAGCCCCCGCACAGAATTCAGAGAAAAACTGTTTTTT	.	15	TRBV14	few	TRBJ1-4
CSARDVTPEQFF	TGCAGTGCTAGAGATGTGACCCCAGAGCAGTTCTTC	.	12	TRBV20-1	many	TRBJ2-1
CASSYSRAESGELFF	TGTGCCAGCAGTTACTCCCGGGCCGAGTCCGGGGAGCTGTTTTTT	.	15	TRBV6-5	many	TRBJ2-2
CASSQELGIRGYTF	TGCGCCAGCAGCCAAGAACTGGGAATAAGGGGCTACACCTTC	.	14	TRBV4-3	few	TRBJ1-2
CASSPRTSGFGDTQYF	TGTGCCAGCAGCCCACGGACTAGCGGGTTCGGAGATACGCAGTATTTT	TRBD2	16	TRBV5-4	many	TRBJ2-3
CASSSGYGYTF	TGTGCCAGCAGTTCCGGTTATGGCTACACCTTC	.	11	TRBV6-2/TRBV6-3	many	TRBJ1-2
CAWSPGRGTGELFF	TGTGCCTGGAGCCCAGGGAGGGGCACCGGGGAGCTGTTTTTT	TRBD2	14	TRBV30	few	TRBJ2-2
CASSSTRQGGAFF	TGTGCCAGCAGCTCGACGAGACAGGGAGGAGCTTTCTTT	TRBD1	13	TRBV7-8	medium-sized	TRBJ1-1